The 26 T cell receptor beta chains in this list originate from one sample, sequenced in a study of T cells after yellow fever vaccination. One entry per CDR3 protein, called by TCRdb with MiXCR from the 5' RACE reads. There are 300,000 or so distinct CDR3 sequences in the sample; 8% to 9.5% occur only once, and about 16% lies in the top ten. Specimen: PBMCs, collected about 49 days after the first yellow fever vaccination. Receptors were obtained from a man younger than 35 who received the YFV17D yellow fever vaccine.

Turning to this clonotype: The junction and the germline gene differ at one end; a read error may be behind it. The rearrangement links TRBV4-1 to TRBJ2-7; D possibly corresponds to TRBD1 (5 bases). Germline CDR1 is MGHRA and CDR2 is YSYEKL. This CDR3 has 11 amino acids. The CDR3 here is CASRQGIEQYF. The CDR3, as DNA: TGCGCCAGCCGCCAGGGAATCGAGCAGTACTTC.

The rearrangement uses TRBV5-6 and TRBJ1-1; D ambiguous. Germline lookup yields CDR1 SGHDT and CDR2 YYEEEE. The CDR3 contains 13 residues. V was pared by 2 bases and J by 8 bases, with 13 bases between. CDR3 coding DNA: TGTGCCAGCAGCTTAGAAGTGGACCCCGAAGCTTTCTTT. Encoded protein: CASSLEVDPEAFF.

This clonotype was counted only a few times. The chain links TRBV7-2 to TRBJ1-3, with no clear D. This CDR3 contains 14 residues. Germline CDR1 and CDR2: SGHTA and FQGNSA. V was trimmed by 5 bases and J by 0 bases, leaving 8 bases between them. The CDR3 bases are TGTGCCAGCAGCATATCGCTCTCTGGAAACACCATATATTTT. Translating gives CASSISLSGNTIYF.

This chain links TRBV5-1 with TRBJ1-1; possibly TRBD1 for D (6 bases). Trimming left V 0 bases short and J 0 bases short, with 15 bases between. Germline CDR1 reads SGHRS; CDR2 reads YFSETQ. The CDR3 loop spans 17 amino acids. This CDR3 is CASSLVGRGWVNTEAFF. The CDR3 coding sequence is TGCGCCAGCAGCTTGGTAGGCAGGGGATGGGTGAACACTGAAGCTTTCTTT.

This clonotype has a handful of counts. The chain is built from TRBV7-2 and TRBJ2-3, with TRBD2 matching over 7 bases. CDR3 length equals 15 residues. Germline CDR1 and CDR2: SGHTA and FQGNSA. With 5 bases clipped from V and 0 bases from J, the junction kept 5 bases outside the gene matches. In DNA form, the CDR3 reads TGTGCCAGCAGCCGACAAGCGGGGAGCACAGATACGCAGTATTTT. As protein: CASSRQAGSTDTQYF.

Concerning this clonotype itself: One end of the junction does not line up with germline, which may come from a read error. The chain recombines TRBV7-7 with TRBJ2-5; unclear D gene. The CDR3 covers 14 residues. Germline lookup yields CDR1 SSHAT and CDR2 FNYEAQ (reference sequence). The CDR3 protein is CASSFQGPQETQYF. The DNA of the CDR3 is TGTGCTAGCAGTTTCCAAGGCCCCCAAGAGACCCAGTACTTC.

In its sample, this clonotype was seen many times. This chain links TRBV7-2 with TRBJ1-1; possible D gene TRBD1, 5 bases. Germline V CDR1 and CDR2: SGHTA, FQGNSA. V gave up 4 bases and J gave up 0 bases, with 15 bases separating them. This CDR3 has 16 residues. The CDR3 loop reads CASSSPAGGLNTEAFF. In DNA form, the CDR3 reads TGTGCCAGCAGCTCCCCGGCGGGGGGTCTGAACACTGAAGCTTTCTTT.

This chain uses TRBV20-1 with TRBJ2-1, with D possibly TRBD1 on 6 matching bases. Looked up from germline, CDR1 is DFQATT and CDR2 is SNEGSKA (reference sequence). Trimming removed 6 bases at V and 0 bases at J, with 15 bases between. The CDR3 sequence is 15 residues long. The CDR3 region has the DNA TGCAGTGCGCCGGGACACCTGAGCTCCTACAATGAGCAGTTCTTC. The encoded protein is CSAPGHLSSYNEQFF.

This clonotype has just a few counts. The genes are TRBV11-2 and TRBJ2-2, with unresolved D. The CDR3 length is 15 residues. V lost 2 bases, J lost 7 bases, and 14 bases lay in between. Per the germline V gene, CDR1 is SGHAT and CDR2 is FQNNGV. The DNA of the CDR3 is TGTGCCAGCAGCTTAAGACCCGGACCGGACGGGGAGCTGTTTTTT. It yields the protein CASSLRPGPDGELFF.

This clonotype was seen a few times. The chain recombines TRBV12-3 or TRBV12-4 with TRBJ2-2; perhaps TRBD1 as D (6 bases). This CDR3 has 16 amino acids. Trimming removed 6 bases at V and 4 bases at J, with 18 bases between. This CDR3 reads CASSPAQGTSTGELFF. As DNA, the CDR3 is TGTGCCAGCAGCCCGGCCCAGGGGACATCCACCGGGGAGCTGTTTTTT.

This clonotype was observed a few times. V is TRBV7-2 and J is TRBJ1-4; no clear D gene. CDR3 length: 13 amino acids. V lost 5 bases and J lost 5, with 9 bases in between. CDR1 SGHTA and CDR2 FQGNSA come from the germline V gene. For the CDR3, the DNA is TGTGCCAGCAGCCCCCACTCCAATGAAAAACTGTTTTTT. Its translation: CASSPHSNEKLFF.

CDR3 nucleotides: TGTGCCAGCAGCCAGGACCCCAACACTGAAGCTTTCTTT. It codes for CASSQDPNTEAFF. The chain uses TRBV5-5 and TRBJ1-1, with D uncertain. The V and J ends lost 4 bases and 2 bases respectively, with 9 bases between them. The CDR3 has 13 residues. Germline V CDR1 and CDR2: SGHKS, YYEKEE (reference sequence).

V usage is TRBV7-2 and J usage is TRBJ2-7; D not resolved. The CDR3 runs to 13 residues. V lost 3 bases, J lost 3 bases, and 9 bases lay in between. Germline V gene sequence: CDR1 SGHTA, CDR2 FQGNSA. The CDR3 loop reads CASSFGPNYEQYF. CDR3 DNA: TGTGCCAGCAGCTTTGGACCCAACTACGAGCAGTACTTC.

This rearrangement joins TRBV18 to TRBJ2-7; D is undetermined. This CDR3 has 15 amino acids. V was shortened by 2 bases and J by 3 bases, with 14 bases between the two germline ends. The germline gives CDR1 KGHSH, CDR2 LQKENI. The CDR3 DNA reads TGTGCCAGCTCACCAGAGGATAAGGGCCACTACGAGCAGTACGTC. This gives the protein CASSPEDKGHYEQYV.

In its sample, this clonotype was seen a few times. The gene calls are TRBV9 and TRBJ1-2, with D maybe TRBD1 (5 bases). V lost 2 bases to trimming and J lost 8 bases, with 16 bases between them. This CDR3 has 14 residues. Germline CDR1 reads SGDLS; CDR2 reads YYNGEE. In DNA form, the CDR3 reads TGTGCCAGCAGCGTGTTAGGCGGGGCGAAAGGCTACACCTTC. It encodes CASSVLGGAKGYTF.

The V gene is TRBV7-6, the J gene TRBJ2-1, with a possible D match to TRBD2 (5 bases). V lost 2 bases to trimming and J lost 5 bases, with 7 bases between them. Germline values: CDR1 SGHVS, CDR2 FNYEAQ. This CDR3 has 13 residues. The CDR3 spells CASSLNGNNEQFF. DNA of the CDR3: TGTGCCAGCAGCTTAAACGGGAACAATGAGCAGTTCTTC.

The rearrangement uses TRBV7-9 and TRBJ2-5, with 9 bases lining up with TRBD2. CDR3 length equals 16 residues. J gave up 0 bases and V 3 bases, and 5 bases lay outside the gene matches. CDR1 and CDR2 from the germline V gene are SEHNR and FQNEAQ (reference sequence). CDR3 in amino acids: CASSFQVAGDQETQYF. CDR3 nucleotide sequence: TGTGCCAGCAGCTTTCAGGTAGCGGGGGACCAAGAGACCCAGTACTTC.

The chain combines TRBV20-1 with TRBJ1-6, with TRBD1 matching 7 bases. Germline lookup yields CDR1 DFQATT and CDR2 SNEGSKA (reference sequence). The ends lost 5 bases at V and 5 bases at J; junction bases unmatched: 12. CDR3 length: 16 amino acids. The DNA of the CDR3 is TGCAGTGCTGGCACGAACAGGGGAAGGAATAATTCACCCCTCCACTTT. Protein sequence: CSAGTNRGRNNSPLHF.

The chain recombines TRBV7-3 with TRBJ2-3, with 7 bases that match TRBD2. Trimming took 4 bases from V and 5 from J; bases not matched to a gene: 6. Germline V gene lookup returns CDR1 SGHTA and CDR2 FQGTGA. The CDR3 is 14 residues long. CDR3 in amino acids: CASSYPLAGDTQYF. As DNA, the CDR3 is TGTGCCAGCAGCTACCCTTTAGCGGGAGATACGCAGTATTTT.

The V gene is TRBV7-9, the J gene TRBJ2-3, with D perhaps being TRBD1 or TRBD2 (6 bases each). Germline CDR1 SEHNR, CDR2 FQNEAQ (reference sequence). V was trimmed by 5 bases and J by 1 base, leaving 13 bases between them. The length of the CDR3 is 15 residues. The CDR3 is CASSPGASGTDTQYF. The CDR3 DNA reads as TGTGCCAGCAGCCCAGGGGCTAGCGGCACAGATACGCAGTATTTT.

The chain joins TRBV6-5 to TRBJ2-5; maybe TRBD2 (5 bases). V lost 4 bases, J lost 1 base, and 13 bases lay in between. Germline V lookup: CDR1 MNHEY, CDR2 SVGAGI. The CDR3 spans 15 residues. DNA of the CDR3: TGTGCCAGCAGTTCCGCCGGAGCGGCCCAAGAGACCCAGTACTTC. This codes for CASSSAGAAQETQYF.

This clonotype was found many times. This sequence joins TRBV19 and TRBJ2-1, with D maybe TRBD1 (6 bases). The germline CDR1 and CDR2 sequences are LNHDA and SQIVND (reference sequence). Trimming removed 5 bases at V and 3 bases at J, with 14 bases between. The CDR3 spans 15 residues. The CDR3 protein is CASSATSGDYNEQFF. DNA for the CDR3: TGTGCCAGTAGTGCCACATCAGGGGACTACAATGAGCAGTTCTTC.

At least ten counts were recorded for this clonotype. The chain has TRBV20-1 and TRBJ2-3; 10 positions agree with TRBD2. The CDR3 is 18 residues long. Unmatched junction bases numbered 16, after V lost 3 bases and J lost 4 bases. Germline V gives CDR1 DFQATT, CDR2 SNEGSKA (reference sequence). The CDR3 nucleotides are TGCAGTGCTAGGGTTGCCCAGCGGGGGGGCCAGTCTGCAGATACGCAGTATTTT. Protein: CSARVAQRGGQSADTQYF.

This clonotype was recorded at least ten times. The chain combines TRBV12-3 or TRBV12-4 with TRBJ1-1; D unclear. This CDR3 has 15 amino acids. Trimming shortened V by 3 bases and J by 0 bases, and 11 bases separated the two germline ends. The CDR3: CASSLRVGMNTEAFF. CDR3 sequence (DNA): TGTGCCAGCAGTTTGAGGGTGGGAATGAACACTGAAGCTTTCTTT.

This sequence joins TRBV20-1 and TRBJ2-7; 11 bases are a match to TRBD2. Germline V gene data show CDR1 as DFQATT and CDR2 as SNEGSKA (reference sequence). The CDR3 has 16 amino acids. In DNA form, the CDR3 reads TGCTGTGCTCTTCACCTTAGCGGGGGGGCCTCCTACGAGCAGTACGTC. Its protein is CCALHLSGGASYEQYV.

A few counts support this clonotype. In DNA, the CDR3 is TGCGCCAGCAGCCCCGGGACAGGGGGTCGAGTTGGGCAGTTCTTC. Protein product: CASSPGTGGRVGQFF. The chain carries TRBV5-1 and TRBJ2-1, with 11 bases aligning to TRBD1. Germline V CDR1 and CDR2: SGHRS, YFSETQ. J was trimmed by 12 bases and V by 4 bases; bases with no gene match: 12. The CDR3 is made up of 15 amino acids.